The clone carrying this T cell receptor (beta chain) was seen a handful of times. PCR was performed a second time for about 7 to 11 cycles using a sample-barcoded 5' primer and a J-beta primer mix. TCRdb reprocessed the 5' RACE reads via MiXCR and lists one record per CDR3 protein. The data show 600,000 or so distinct CDR3 sequences, about 21% seen once. Germline values: CDR1 SGHRS, CDR2 YFSETQ. After removal of 4 bases from V and 4 bases from J, the junction contained 7 bases not matched to a gene. The CDR3 sequence is 16 residues long. This sample was taken from a study of blood T cells in healthy people across ages.

Sequenced input: blood. This TCR was sampled from a man between 65 and 85 years old in good health. The chain carries TRBV5-1 and TRBJ2-2; 10 positions agree with TRBD2. CDR3 loop: CASSPLAGATTGELFF. The CDR3 DNA reads TGCGCCAGCAGCCCGCTAGCGGGAGCGACCACCGGGGAGCTGTTTTTT.